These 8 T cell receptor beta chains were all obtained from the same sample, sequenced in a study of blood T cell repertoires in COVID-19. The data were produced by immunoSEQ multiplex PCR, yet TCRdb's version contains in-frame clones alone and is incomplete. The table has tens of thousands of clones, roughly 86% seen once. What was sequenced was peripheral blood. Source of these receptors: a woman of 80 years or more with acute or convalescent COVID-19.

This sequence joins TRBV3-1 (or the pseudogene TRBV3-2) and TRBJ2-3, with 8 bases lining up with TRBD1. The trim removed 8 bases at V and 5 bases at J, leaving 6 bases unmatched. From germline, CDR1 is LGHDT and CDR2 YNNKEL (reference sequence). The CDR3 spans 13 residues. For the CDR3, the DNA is TGTGCCAGCCGTGACAGGGGCATAGATACGCAGTATTTT. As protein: CASRDRGIDTQYF.

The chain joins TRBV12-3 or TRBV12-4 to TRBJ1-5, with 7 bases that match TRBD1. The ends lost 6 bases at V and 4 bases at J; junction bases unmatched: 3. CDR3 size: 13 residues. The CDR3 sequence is CASRTGQNQPQHF. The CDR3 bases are TGTGCCAGCAGGACAGGGCAGAATCAGCCCCAGCATTTT.

In DNA form, the CDR3 reads TGCAGCGTTGGGGCAGGGGGCAACGAGCAGTACTTC. It encodes CSVGAGGNEQYF. V is TRBV29-1 and J is TRBJ2-7; 8 bases line up with TRBD1. J lost 5 bases, V lost 4 bases, and 4 bases had no gene match. From germline, CDR1 is SQVTM and CDR2 ANQGSEA. There are 12 residues in the CDR3.

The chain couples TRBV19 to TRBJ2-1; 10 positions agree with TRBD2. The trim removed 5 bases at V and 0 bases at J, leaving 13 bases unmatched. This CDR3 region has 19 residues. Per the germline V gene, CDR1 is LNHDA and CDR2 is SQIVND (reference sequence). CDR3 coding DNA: TGTGCCAGTAGTCTGACCGGGACTAGCGACCCAAGCTCCTACAATGAGCAGTTCTTC. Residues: CASSLTGTSDPSSYNEQFF.

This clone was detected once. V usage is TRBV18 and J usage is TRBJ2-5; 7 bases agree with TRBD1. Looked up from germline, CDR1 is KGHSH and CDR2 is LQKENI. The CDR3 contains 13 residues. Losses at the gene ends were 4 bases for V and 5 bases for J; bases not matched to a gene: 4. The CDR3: CASSRDRVETQYF. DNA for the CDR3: TGTGCCAGCTCACGAGACAGGGTGGAGACCCAGTACTTC.

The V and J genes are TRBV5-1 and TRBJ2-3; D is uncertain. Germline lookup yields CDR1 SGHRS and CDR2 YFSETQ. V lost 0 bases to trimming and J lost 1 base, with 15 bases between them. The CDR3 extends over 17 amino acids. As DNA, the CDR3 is TGCGCCAGCAGCTTGGCCGGGTCGACGGCGCGCACAGATACGCAGTATTTT. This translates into CASSLAGSTARTDTQYF.

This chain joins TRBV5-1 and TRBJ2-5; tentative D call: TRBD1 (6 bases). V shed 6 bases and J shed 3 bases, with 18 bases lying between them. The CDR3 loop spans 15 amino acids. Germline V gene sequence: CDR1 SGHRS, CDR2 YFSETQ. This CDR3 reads CASTPGTPDKETQYF. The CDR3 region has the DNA TGCGCCAGCACCCCAGGGACACCCGACAAAGAGACCCAGTACTTC.

CDR3 in DNA: TGTGCCAGCGCCCACACTAGCGTCTCCTACGAGCAGTACTTC. It encodes CASAHTSVSYEQYF. This chain links TRBV6-5 with TRBJ2-7, with 7 bases fitting TRBD2. The trim removed 8 bases at V and 0 bases at J, leaving 7 bases unmatched. This CDR3 contains 14 residues. Germline assignment: CDR1 MNHEY and CDR2 SVGAGI.